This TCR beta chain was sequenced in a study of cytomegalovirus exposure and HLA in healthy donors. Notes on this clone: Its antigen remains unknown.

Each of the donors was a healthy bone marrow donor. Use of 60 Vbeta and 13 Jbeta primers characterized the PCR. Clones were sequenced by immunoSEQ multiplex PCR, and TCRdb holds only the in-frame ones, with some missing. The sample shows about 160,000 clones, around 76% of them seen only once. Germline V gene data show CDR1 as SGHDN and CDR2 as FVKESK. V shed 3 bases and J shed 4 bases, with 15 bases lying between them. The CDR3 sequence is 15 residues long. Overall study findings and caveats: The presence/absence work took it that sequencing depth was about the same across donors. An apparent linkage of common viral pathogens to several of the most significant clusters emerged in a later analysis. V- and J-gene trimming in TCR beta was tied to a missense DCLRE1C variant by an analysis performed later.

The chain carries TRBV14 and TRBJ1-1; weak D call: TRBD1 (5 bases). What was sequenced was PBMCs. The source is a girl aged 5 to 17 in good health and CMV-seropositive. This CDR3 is CASSQGQPIFTEAFF. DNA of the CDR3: TGTGCCAGCAGCCAGGGGCAGCCTATTTTCACTGAAGCTTTCTTT.